The source of this T cell receptor (beta chain) is a study of T cell responses to AZD1222 COVID-19 vaccine. Study-level background: Second doses at about 4 or about 12 weeks were pooled.

Comments on this clone: Antigen specificity is unknown.

Germline CDR1 reads SGHNT; CDR2 reads YYREEE (reference sequence). The CDR3 loop spans 14 amino acids. The J segment lost 6 bases and the V segment lost 3 bases, leaving 5 bases of the junction unmatched. Overall study findings and caveats: It should be noted that donors were predominantly white British and more often female, and clonal diversity was possibly underestimated. Just a handful of people given AZD1222 tested seropositive at baseline. An increase in Spike-specific TCR breadth and depth was observed after two AZD1222 doses.

Generated by immunoSEQ multiplex PCR, the TCRdb table keeps only in-frame clones and is missing some. The sample carries nearly 110,000 clones, 80% to 90% recorded once. The starting material was peripheral blood, obtained on day 0 of AZD1222 vaccination. This sequence was found in an adult in good health. The V gene is TRBV5-4, the J gene TRBJ2-3, with 9 bases matching TRBD1. CDR3 in DNA: TGTGCCAGCAGCTCCCGACAGGGGGGGGATACGCAGTATTTT. Residues: CASSSRQGGDTQYF.